This TCR beta chain was identified in a study of cytomegalovirus exposure and HLA in healthy donors. Germline assignment: CDR1 SEHNR and CDR2 FQNEAQ (reference sequence). This CDR3 has 14 amino acids. With V trimmed by 4 bases and J by 3 bases, 4 bases remained unmatched. PCR used 60 Vbeta primers and 13 Jbeta primers. TCRdb's table, derived via immunoSEQ multiplex PCR, lists solely in-frame clones and lacks some. Reported are about 200,000 clones; the ten largest clones contain over 0.95%. V and J are TRBV7-9 and TRBJ2-5; 8 nucleotides match TRBD1. The receptor was isolated from a girl aged 2-10 years in good health and CMV-seropositive. The sample was PBMCs. The DNA for the CDR3 is TGTGCCAGCAGCTCCACAGGGGGAGAAGAGACCCAGTACTTC. Translating it yields CASSSTGGEETQYF.